The present T cell receptor beta chain was sequenced within a study of shared clonotypes between healthy human individuals. Using immunoSEQ multiplex PCR, the repertoire was profiled, and TCRdb retains in-frame clones only, with some absent. The profile shows hundreds of thousands of clones, 96% of them singletons. Germline V gene lookup returns CDR1 SGHNT and CDR2 YYREEE (reference sequence). Trimming removed 4 bases from V and 6 bases from J; junction bases left unmatched: 13. CDR3 length equals 16 residues. This TCR was sampled from a man under 40 in good health. The V gene is TRBV5-4, the J gene TRBJ2-3; TRBD2 matches at 8 bases. The sample comprised memory CD8+ T cells sorted from blood. Subset reported: CD45RO+ cells pooled with CCR7-negative TemRA cells. The CDR3 sequence is CASSGIAGHPPDTQYF. CDR3 DNA sequence: TGTGCCAGCAGCGGAATAGCGGGACACCCACCCGATACGCAGTATTTT.